This T cell receptor (beta chain) was obtained from a study of blood T cell repertoires in COVID-19. The assay was immunoSEQ multiplex PCR, and TCRdb's table has in-frame clones only and misses some. Here the sample spans around 24,000 clones, around 91% being singletons. Remarks on this clone: The missing conserved phenylalanine or tryptophan at the end of this CDR3 makes a read error likely. The DNA is left out, because the CDR3 cannot be placed on it with certainty; the CDR3 is given as TCRdb lists it.

Including both end residues, the CDR3 is 11 amino acids long. From germline, CDR1 is KGHDR and CDR2 SFDVKD. This clonotype originated in a man in his 70s with acute or convalescent COVID-19. The sequencing input was peripheral blood. V usage is TRBV24-1 and J usage is TRBJ2-7; TRBD1, as called in the table, went unchecked against the DNA. The CDR3 here is CATSEPHRGGI.